This T cell receptor beta chain was identified in a study of blood T cell repertoires in COVID-19. Study context: The samples span acute and convalescent COVID-19 from the United States, Italy and Spain. T cells, B-cell-depleted T cells, or PBMCs supplied cDNA or gDNA.

Assay used: immunoSEQ multiplex PCR; TCRdb lists only in-frame clones, some missing. The sample shows about 170,000 clones, about 83% of them seen only once. Germline V gene data show CDR1 as LGHNA and CDR2 as YSLEER. This CDR3 has 14 residues. V was pared by 1 base and J by 7 bases, with 10 bases between. The chain uses TRBV4-3 and TRBJ2-2; D is unclear. The clonotype comes from a man aged 35 to 55 who had recovered from COVID-19. Sequenced material: peripheral blood. In DNA, the CDR3 is TGCGCCAGCAGCCAAGTCGAGGAGATCGGGGAGCTGTTTTTT. It yields the protein CASSQVEEIGELFF.